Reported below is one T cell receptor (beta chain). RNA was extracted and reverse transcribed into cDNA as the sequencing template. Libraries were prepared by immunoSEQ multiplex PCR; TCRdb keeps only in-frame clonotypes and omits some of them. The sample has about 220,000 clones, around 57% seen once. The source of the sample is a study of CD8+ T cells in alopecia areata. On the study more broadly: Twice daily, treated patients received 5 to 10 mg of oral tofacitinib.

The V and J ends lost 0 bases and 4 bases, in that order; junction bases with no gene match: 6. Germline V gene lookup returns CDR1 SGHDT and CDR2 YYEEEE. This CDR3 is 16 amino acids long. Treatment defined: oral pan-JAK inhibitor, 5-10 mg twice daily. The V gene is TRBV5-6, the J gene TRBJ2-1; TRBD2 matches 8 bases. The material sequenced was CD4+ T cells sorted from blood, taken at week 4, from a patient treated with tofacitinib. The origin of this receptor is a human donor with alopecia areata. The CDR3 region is CASSLGTGTRYNEQFF. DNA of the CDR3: TGTGCCAGCAGCTTGGGTACCGGGACTAGGTACAATGAGCAGTTCTTC.